The sequence of this T cell receptor beta chain was determined in a study of blood T cells in healthy people across ages. Overall study results and limits: CMV infection status of these donors was not known. Estimates of total diversity, which came from one million sequenced T cells, were considered to be underestimates.

The use of a sample-barcoded 5' primer and a J-beta primer mix characterized a second PCR of 7 to 11 cycles. Each TCR beta cDNA got a 12-nucleotide random molecular identifier. TCRdb re-called the 5' RACE reads through MiXCR, storing one row per CDR3 protein. The repertoire has around 650,000 distinct CDR3 sequences, about 43% of them found once; the top ten carry approximately 31%. With 4 bases clipped from V and 5 bases from J, the junction kept 9 bases outside the gene matches. The germline gives CDR1 SGHTA, CDR2 FQGNSA. The CDR3 consists of 16 residues. Remarks on this clonotype: Its antigen is currently unknown.

Sequences were obtained from blood. J is TRBJ2-3 and V is TRBV7-2; 10 bases line up with TRBD1. The TCR comes from a man at least 80 years old in good health. The CDR3 protein is CASSSTGTGAGDTQYF. CDR3 bases: TGTGCCAGCAGCTCTACCGGGACAGGGGCCGGAGATACGCAGTATTTT.